Listed below are T cell receptor beta chains from one sample, sequenced in a study of blood T cell repertoires in COVID-19. Clones were read by immunoSEQ multiplex PCR, and TCRdb kept only the in-frame ones, dropping some. The sample has hundreds of thousands of clones, about 83% seen once. The sample was peripheral blood. These receptors were taken from a woman in her thirties with COVID-19, enrolled during active disease. CDR3s leave out the opening cysteine and the closing phenylalanine or tryptophan. A D gene is named only where the DNA matches it firmly.

V gene,D gene,CDR3 length,CDR3 protein
TRBV7-8,TRBD1,14,ASSLVGQGRNEKLF
TRBV6-6,NA,12,ASSYSGEGQPQH
TRBV7-6,NA,14,ASSLASGGSTDTQY
TRBV7-3,NA,13,ASSRSNSNTGELF
TRBV4-1,NA,12,ASSQERRNTEAF
TRBV6-5,TRBD1,12,ASTLDRGGTEAF
TRBV13,NA,11,ASSLEGRAEAF
TRBV6-5,TRBD1,13,ATRGVWTGEETQY
TRBV7-2,NA,12,ASSLKVGAHIRY
TRBV5-5,TRBD2,15,ASSFGLAGERSYEQY
TRBV11-3,TRBD1,13,ASSPGQGKDYEQY
TRBV2,TRBD1,12,ASRAGQGAGEQY
TRBV14,TRBD1,13,ASSSKQGAKGEQF
TRBV9,TRBD1,13,ASSVAGTGTSPLH
TRBV29-1,NA,11,SVDTRGGYGYT
TRBV6-4,TRBD2,13,ASSTAGRGGYEQF
TRBV9,TRBD1,12,ASSVATGVYEQY
TRBV29-1,NA,13,SVEGAGIHRTEAF
TRBV28,TRBD1,12,ASRQGPLNTEAF
TRBV9,NA,12,ASSVSQEGYGYT
TRBV19,NA,13,ASSIEPQGSYGYT
TRBV9,NA,12,ASSVDQGGYGYT
TRBV25-1,NA,14,ASSDVGGLGNTEAF
TRBV12-3/TRBV12-4,NA,10,ASSPGPNVLT
TRBV6-5,NA,10,ASMTTQETQY
TRBV19,NA,14,ASSMEPGVSRETQY
TRBV27,NA,9,ASRRGNEQF
TRBV3-1/TRBV3-2,NA,11,ASSHTVGYGYT
TRBV7-2,TRBD1,13,ASSLIQGAGHEQY
TRBV23-1,NA,13,ASSQSGLGYNEQF
TRBV24-1,TRBD2,17,ATSDLRLAASGSYNEQF
TRBV20-1,NA,8,SALVDEQF
TRBV6-1,TRBD1,13,ASSELRTGSETQY
TRBV6-5,TRBD1,13,ASSNPGQFSYEQY
TRBV9,NA,12,ASSAGGANQPQH
TRBV6-5,NA,11,ASSYQVNTEAF
TRBV30,TRBD1,13,AWSAGTGGSDTQY
TRBV6-5,NA,13,ASSYSVLSNQPQH
TRBV9,TRBD2,19,ASSEEAGTSGRTANTGELF
TRBV3-1/TRBV3-2,NA,14,ASSQGGVARYYEQY
TRBV4-1,NA,14,ASSQKGAEYNSPLH
TRBV14,NA,13,ASSPEVVRNYGYT
TRBV11-2,NA,9,ASTPGETQY
TRBV6-2/TRBV6-3,TRBD1,12,ASSYRTGTYEQY
TRBV5-1,TRBD2,13,ASRQVAGAVNEQF
TRBV19,NA,12,ASRIGLVNQPQH
TRBV28,TRBD1,15,ASSLTSRQGSSYEQY
TRBV7-2,TRBD2,12,ASSLAGGGETQY
TRBV30,NA,11,AWSRQVNTEAF
TRBV19,NA,11,ASRPQGGTEAF
TRBV6-5,NA,10,ASIDRYYGYT
TRBV29-1,TRBD1,12,SVLGTQGANGYT
TRBV7-9,NA,11,ASSLAGTYEQY
TRBV5-1,NA,12,ASSWGDSQETQY
TRBV3-1/TRBV3-2,TRBD2,10,ASSLAGGTQY
TRBV5-1,TRBD2,14,ASSLEVSGGYNEQF
TRBV7-9,TRBD2,12,ASSQRAGVETQY